This TCR beta chain was found in a study of shared clonotypes between healthy human individuals. The CDR3 sequence is 16 residues long. Germline CDR1 and CDR2: MGHRA and YSYEKL. All donors qualified as healthy HIV-negative adults and had experienced no recent acute infections or vaccinations. Among the donors, all were Caucasian adults who lived in Nashville, Tennessee. Scientists sequenced DNA from unsorted PBMC on ten immunoSEQ deep assay plates. Per the authors' pipeline: ImmunoSEQ yielded junction-only sequences lacking quality scores, so filtering differed. Repertoires were generated with immunoSEQ multiplex PCR, while TCRdb's copy carries only in-frame clones and drops some. V, J and clone size are those of that table, while D and trimming were read from the DNA. The table lists about 450,000 clones, 70% to 85% of them singletons, with approximately 12% in the top ten.

This rearrangement joins TRBV4-1 to TRBJ2-5; no firm D call. With the DNA end fitting TRBJ2-7 better, the J assignment may be wrong. The sample was PBMCs. The source of this sequence is a woman in her forties in good health. Some clones in this sample may be carry-over from other donors' samples. The CDR3 bases are TGCGCCAGCAGCCAGGCTTCAGGCAGGATGAACTACGAGCAGTACTTC. Its translation: CASSQASGRMNYEQYF.